This passage covers 30 T cell receptor beta chains from one sample sequenced in a study of T cells expressing NK-cell markers. Each CDR3 protein gets one entry in TCRdb, which reprocessed the 5' RACE reads and gives no DNA. This sample contains about 430,000 distinct CDR3 sequences. The specimen was blood T cells: a sorted CD56 or NKG2C T cell subset, CD4+ or CD8+ T cells, or bulk PBMC T cells (not recorded which). The origin of the receptors is a woman in her 50s in good health.

This chain uses TRBV10-2 with TRBJ1-1; TCRdb names TRBD1, which stays unverified in the absence of DNA. The CDR3 is made up of 14 amino acids. Germline lookup yields CDR1 WSHSY and CDR2 SAAADI. CDR3 region: CASSESGGQTNAFF.

This chain connects TRBV12-3 or TRBV12-4 to TRBJ1-1; TCRdb proposes TRBD1, but this gene call is untestable without DNA. The length of the CDR3 is 14 residues. This CDR3 reads CASSLNRRNTEAFF.

The genes are TRBV7-2 and TRBJ2-3; TCRdb proposes TRBD1, but this gene call is untestable without DNA. This CDR3 has 16 residues. Per germline, CDR1 SGHTA and CDR2 FQGNSA. The CDR3 loop reads CASSLLGGETGLTQYF.

The chain carries TRBV20-1 and TRBJ1-1; the TRBD1 assignment by TCRdb is unverifiable without DNA. Germline CDR1 and CDR2: DFQATT and SNEGSKA (reference sequence). The CDR3 is made up of 15 amino acids. CDR3 amino acids: CSAVTGAIMNTEAFF.

This chain connects TRBV4-1 to TRBJ2-1; TCRdb indicates TRBD2, and absent DNA this call remains unverified. This CDR3 spans 13 amino acids. From germline, CDR1 is MGHRA and CDR2 YSYEKL. The CDR3 sequence is CASSQVGGNEQFF.

The V gene is TRBV5-4, the J gene TRBJ2-2. CDR1 and CDR2 (germline): SGHNT, YYREEE (reference sequence). The CDR3 runs to 16 residues. This chain's CDR3 is CASSLADGLNTGELFF.

The V and J genes are TRBV7-9 and TRBJ2-3; there is no DNA to check the TCRdb D call of TRBD1. Germline CDR1 and CDR2: SEHNR and FQNEAQ (reference sequence). The CDR3 covers 16 residues. CDR3 sequence reads: CASSLGEGAFTDTQYF.

This chain connects TRBV3-1 to TRBJ2-2. The germline V gene encodes CDR1 LGHDT and CDR2 YNNKEL (reference sequence). CDR3 length equals 16 residues. The CDR3 sequence: CASSQARPQNTGELFF.

The V call is TRBV29-1, the J call TRBJ1-2; TCRdb's assignment of TRBD1 cannot be checked, as there is no DNA. In germline, CDR1 is SQVTM, CDR2 ANQGSEA. The CDR3 covers 13 residues. CDR3: CSVGRGGGYGYTF.

The J gene is TRBJ1-2, the V gene TRBV3-1. This CDR3 has 13 residues. Germline values: CDR1 LGHDT, CDR2 YNNKEL (reference sequence). This CDR3 reads CASSHQVNYGYTF.

The rearrangement uses TRBV20-1 and TRBJ2-1; TCRdb's D gene call, TRBD2, goes unchecked for lack of DNA. Germline V gene sequence: CDR1 DFQATT, CDR2 SNEGSKA (reference sequence). This CDR3 comprises 19 residues. This CDR3 is CSARDLGLAGVSSYNEQFF.

The CDR3 protein is CASSRNKNTEAFF. The rearrangement uses TRBV4-1 and TRBJ1-1. Looked up from germline, CDR1 is MGHRA and CDR2 is YSYEKL. CDR3 length equals 13 residues.

This chain joins TRBV19 and TRBJ2-5; with no DNA, the TCRdb D assignment of TRBD1 cannot be verified. This CDR3 is 16 amino acids long. Germline CDR1 is LNHDA and CDR2 is SQIVND (reference sequence). The CDR3 region is CASSTLRARGQETQYF. Filled out from reference TRBV19 and TRBJ2-5, the complete variable domain reads DGGITQSPKYLFRKEGQNVTLSCEQNLNHDAMYWYRQDPGQGLRLIYYSQIVNDFQKGDIAEGYSVSREKKESFPLTVTSAQKNPTAFYLCASSTLRARGQETQYFGPGTRLLVL.

The rearrangement uses TRBV10-3 and TRBJ2-1. Germline V CDR1 and CDR2: ENHRY, SYGVKD. The CDR3 loop spans 14 amino acids. CDR3 amino acids: CAISKQSSYNEQFF.

The chain uses TRBV20-1 and TRBJ1-6; TCRdb picks TRBD1, but there is no DNA to check that call. Germline V gene data show CDR1 as DFQATT and CDR2 as SNEGSKA (reference sequence). CDR3 length: 16 residues. The chain's CDR3 is CSARQGGSSYNSPLHF.

V gene TRBV20-1 combines with J gene TRBJ2-5; TCRdb's D gene call, TRBD2, goes unchecked for lack of DNA. CDR3 size: 16 residues. Germline V CDR1 and CDR2: DFQATT, SNEGSKA (reference sequence). CDR3 loop: CSARDQGLAIQETQYF.

This sequence joins TRBV29-1 and TRBJ1-1. The germline gives CDR1 SQVTM, CDR2 ANQGSEA. The CDR3 has 12 amino acids. CDR3 protein: CSVSLERTEAFF. Combining the CDR3 with reference TRBV29-1 and TRBJ1-1 gives the whole variable domain SAVISQKPSRDICQRGTSLTIQCQVDSQVTMMFWYRQQPGQSLTLIATANQGSEATYESGFVIDKFPISRPNLTFSTLTVSNMSPEDSSIYLCSVSLERTEAFFGQGTRLTVV.

J is TRBJ2-1 and V is TRBV4-2; the D call from TCRdb, TRBD2, cannot be confirmed without DNA. Germline loops: CDR1 LGHNA, CDR2 YNFKEQ. CDR3 size: 17 residues. CDR3 region: CASSQGGGGLVLDEQFF.

V usage is TRBV12-3 or TRBV12-4 and J usage is TRBJ2-5; lacking DNA, the TRBD1 call made by TCRdb goes unchecked. This CDR3 comprises 14 residues. CDR3 amino acids: CASNSPAREGTQYF.

The V gene is TRBV12-3 or TRBV12-4, the J gene TRBJ2-7; TCRdb gives TRBD1 as the D gene, but with no DNA this cannot be confirmed. The CDR3 is made up of 16 amino acids. CDR3: CASSFAGTGVYYEQYF.

This rearrangement joins TRBV12-3 or TRBV12-4 to TRBJ2-1. This CDR3 contains 16 residues. The CDR3 here is CASSRAEWSSYNEQFF.

V and J are TRBV12-3 or TRBV12-4 and TRBJ1-3; TCRdb proposes TRBD1, but this gene call is untestable without DNA. The length of the CDR3 is 15 residues. The CDR3 loop is CASAPDRALGNTIYF.

The V gene is TRBV20-1, the J gene TRBJ2-3; TCRdb's D call of TRBD1 is untestable without DNA. This CDR3 has 15 amino acids. The germline gives CDR1 DFQATT, CDR2 SNEGSKA (reference sequence). The CDR3 sequence is CSATTGSTSTDTQYF.

This sequence joins TRBV5-1 and TRBJ2-3; TCRdb picks TRBD2, but there is no DNA to check that call. Germline CDR1 is SGHRS and CDR2 is YFSETQ. This CDR3 contains 14 residues. This CDR3 is CASSSGRAGDTQYF. The variable domain in full, completed from reference TRBV5-1 and TRBJ2-3, reads KAGVTQTPRYLIKTRGQQVTLSCSPISGHRSVSWYQQTPGQGLQFLFEYFSETQRNKGNFPGRFSGRQFSNSRSEMNVSTLELGDSALYLCASSSGRAGDTQYFGPGTRLTVL.

This chain links TRBV20-1 with TRBJ2-3; TCRdb selects TRBD1, and the lack of DNA leaves this call unchecked. Germline loops: CDR1 DFQATT, CDR2 SNEGSKA (reference sequence). The CDR3 has 13 residues. CDR3 sequence reads: CSARAPGGPLQYF.

This chain connects TRBV18 to TRBJ2-3. The CDR3 spans 15 residues. Germline loops: CDR1 KGHSH, CDR2 LQKENI. The CDR3 loop is CASSPPFGGTDTQYF.

This chain joins TRBV11-3 and TRBJ2-5. The germline CDR1 and CDR2 sequences are SGHNT and YENEEA. The CDR3 has 12 residues. CDR3: CASSSAGETQYF.

This chain uses TRBV4-1 with TRBJ2-7; the TCRdb D gene call, TRBD2, has no DNA to confirm it. CDR1 and CDR2 from the germline V gene are MGHRA and YSYEKL. The CDR3 contains 15 residues. The CDR3 here is CASSQDRSGSYEQYF.

The J gene is TRBJ2-5, the V gene TRBV10-3; checking the TCRdb D call of TRBD1 is not possible without DNA. The CDR3 covers 15 residues. Germline V gene data show CDR1 as ENHRY and CDR2 as SYGVKD. CDR3 loop: CAISEGQGVVETQYF.

The chain links TRBV20-1 to TRBJ2-2; TCRdb outputs TRBD2, but without DNA this stays unchecked. Germline V gene lookup returns CDR1 DFQATT and CDR2 SNEGSKA (reference sequence). The CDR3 loop spans 18 amino acids. Here the CDR3 reads CSARAEISGLAGRRELFF.